The clone carrying this T cell receptor (beta chain) showed up many times. Its specificity is unknown. The data originate from a study of T-cell reconstitution after alpha-beta-depleted transplantation in children. Preparation of the TCRbeta library involved a method that used unique molecular identifiers. MiXCR was run by TCRdb on the PCR reads, yielding one entry per CDR3 protein. The sample lists around 240,000 distinct CDR3 sequences, less than 9% occurring once. Notes on the study in general: Expanded graft clones numbering several hundred reportedly gave rise to alpha-beta T cells about two months after transplant. By one year post-transplant, T-cell counts and diversity largely arose from T cells that were newly produced. Day-60 TCRbeta diversity that was high in some patients was derived from surviving recipient T cells and thymic progenitors.

Here the sequenced sample was PBMCs, mostly from graft donor cells, taken 180 days after TCRalphabeta/CD19-depleted stem cell transplant. The receptor comes from a male patient younger than 18 who had a stem cell transplant for acute lymphoblastic leukemia, so the T cells may come from the graft donor.

CDR3 residues: CASSPEMGEETQYF. CDR3 DNA: TGCGCCAGCAGCCCTGAGATGGGAGAAGAGACCCAGTACTTC. The V gene is TRBV5-1, the J gene TRBJ2-5, with D perhaps matching TRBD2 (5 bases). The germline V gene encodes CDR1 SGHRS and CDR2 YFSETQ. The CDR3 has 14 amino acids. Trimming took off 4 bases at V and 3 bases at J, with 13 bases between the two ends.